One and the same sample provided the 24 T cell receptor beta chains below, sequenced in a study of identical twins. TCRdb itself ran the 5' RACE reads through MiXCR, one entry per CDR3 protein. The repertoire consists of 450,000 or so distinct CDR3 sequences, with 20% to 25% occurring once and the leading ten covering 2.9%. These same data were also listed under a study on T cells expressing NK-cell markers.

The sample was CD4+ T cells sorted from blood. Receptor source: a woman aged 18-35 years in good health.

The chain couples TRBV21-1 to TRBJ2-2; the listed D gene, TRBD1, was not tested against the DNA. TRBV21-1 constitutes a pseudogene. This CDR3 has 15 residues. The chain's CDR3 is CASSKGGGITGELFF. CDR3 nucleotide sequence: TGTGCCAGCAGCAAAGGGGGGGGTATCACCGGGGAGCTGTTTTTT.

In its sample, this clonotype was seen a few times. The V call is TRBV12-3 or TRBV12-4, the J call TRBJ2-1; no clear D gene. The CDR3 has 14 residues. Between the trimmed V and J ends, which lost 0 bases and 5 bases, there was a span of 8 bases. The CDR3 here is CASSLAVTDNEQFF. The CDR3 nucleotides read TGTGCCAGCAGTTTAGCGGTTACCGACAATGAGCAGTTCTTC.

This clonotype has ten or more counts. V is TRBV10-1 and J is TRBJ1-2; 7 bases align to TRBD1. The length of the CDR3 is 13 residues. The J segment lost 6 bases and the V segment lost 3 bases, leaving 4 bases of the junction unmatched. Per the germline V gene, CDR1 is WNHNN and CDR2 is SYGVQD (reference sequence). Here the CDR3 reads CASSDSQGDGYTF. DNA for the CDR3: TGCGCCAGCAGTGACTCCCAGGGGGATGGCTACACCTTC.

This chain connects TRBV6-6 to TRBJ2-5; D may be TRBD2 (6 bases). Germline V gene lookup returns CDR1 MNHNY and CDR2 SVGAGI (reference sequence). The CDR3 totals 10 residues. Trimming took 10 bases from V and 3 from J, leaving 6 bases between them. CDR3 coding DNA: TGTGCCACGGGGGAAGAGACCCAGTACTTC. It translates to CATGEETQYF.

This clonotype was picked up many times. The chain uses TRBV7-9 and TRBJ2-1; 7 nucleotides agree with TRBD2. The CDR3 spans 13 residues. Unmatched junction bases numbered 4, after V lost 5 bases and J lost 6 bases. The germline gives CDR1 SEHNR, CDR2 FQNEAQ (reference sequence). DNA for the CDR3: TGTGCCAGCAGCCATAGCGGGTTCAATGAGCAGTTCTTC. Translation: CASSHSGFNEQFF.

This chain joins TRBV12-3 or TRBV12-4 and TRBJ2-5; no firm D call. CDR3 size: 13 residues. Trimming removed 0 bases at V and 9 bases at J, with 11 bases between. Here the CDR3 reads CASSLAPHLAQYF. The CDR3, as DNA: TGTGCCAGCAGTTTAGCGCCCCATTTAGCCCAGTACTTC.

The chain uses TRBV12-3 or TRBV12-4 and TRBJ2-7; possibly TRBD1 for D (5 bases). This CDR3 is 13 amino acids long. Trimming stripped 3 bases from V and 7 bases from J, with 13 bases between. CDR3 amino acids: CASSLVGKGEQYF. CDR3 in DNA: TGTGCCAGCAGTTTGGTGGGCAAGGGGGAGCAGTACTTC.

This clonotype was picked up a small number of times. The V gene is TRBV7-2, the J gene TRBJ2-7; D may match TRBD1 or TRBD2 (5 bases each). The CDR3 covers 15 residues. Looked up from germline, CDR1 is SGHTA and CDR2 is FQGNSA. V gave up 1 base and J gave up 0 bases, with 10 bases separating them. The CDR3: CASSLVAGTSYEQYF. CDR3 bases: TGTGCCAGCAGCTTAGTTGCAGGGACCTCCTACGAGCAGTACTTC.

The sample holds a few counts of this clonotype. The chain combines TRBV29-1 with TRBJ1-2; D call uncertain. Germline V gene lookup returns CDR1 SQVTM and CDR2 ANQGSEA. This CDR3 comprises 11 residues. V was cut by 7 bases and J by 0 bases, with 6 bases left in between. The CDR3 DNA is TGCAGCGGTCTAGCTAACTATGGCTACACCTTC. Residues: CSGLANYGYTF.

The CDR3 loop reads CASSFGIAGGRETQYF. The CDR3 DNA sequence: TGTGCCAGCAGTTTCGGTATAGCGGGAGGGAGAGAGACCCAGTACTTC. The chain carries TRBV27 and TRBJ2-5, with 11 positions matching TRBD2. The CDR3 is 16 residues long. Germline loops: CDR1 MNHEY, CDR2 SMNVEV (reference sequence). The V and J ends lost 3 bases and 4 bases, in that order; junction bases with no gene match: 7.

This clonotype has just a few counts. This chain connects TRBV7-9 to TRBJ2-2; 9 bases fit TRBD2. CDR1 is SEHNR and CDR2 is FQNEAQ in the germline V gene (reference sequence). With 4 bases clipped from V and 6 bases from J, the junction kept 6 bases outside the gene matches. The CDR3 totals 15 residues. This CDR3 is CASSWRGGIPGELFF. In DNA form, the CDR3 reads TGTGCCAGCAGCTGGCGGGGGGGCATCCCCGGGGAGCTGTTTTTT.

The chain uses TRBV18 and TRBJ2-7; 7 nucleotides align to TRBD1. V was pared by 5 bases and J by 0 bases, with 4 bases of the junction left unmatched. Germline CDR1 KGHSH, CDR2 LQKENI. The CDR3 extends over 14 amino acids. CDR3 in amino acids: CASSSTGPSYEQYF. The CDR3, as DNA: TGTGCCAGCTCATCGACAGGGCCCTCCTACGAGCAGTACTTC.

This clonotype was found a few times. The CDR3 sequence is CASQSVSRAGSSYNEQFF. The CDR3 DNA reads as TGTGCCAGCCAATCTGTTAGTCGGGCGGGGAGCTCCTACAATGAGCAGTTCTTC. This chain joins TRBV6-1 and TRBJ2-1; D is perhaps TRBD2 (6 bases). Between the trimmed V and J ends, which lost 8 bases and 0 bases, there was a span of 23 bases. Per the germline V gene, CDR1 is MNHNS and CDR2 is SASEGT. The CDR3 has 18 residues.

CDR3 sequence: CAISPAGRGSPLHF. Written as DNA, the CDR3 is TGTGCCATCAGTCCGGCGGGCCGGGGATCACCCCTCCACTTT. V gene TRBV10-3 combines with J gene TRBJ1-6, with D uncertain. The CDR3 length is 14 residues. With 5 bases removed from V and 10 bases from J, the gap between germline ends came to 15 bases. Germline assignment: CDR1 ENHRY and CDR2 SYGVKD.

This clonotype has just a few counts. J is TRBJ2-1 and V is TRBV6-5, with 11 bases aligning to TRBD2. CDR1 is MNHEY and CDR2 is SVGAGI in the germline V gene. V trimming: 4 bases; J trimming: 4 bases; junction bases outside the gene matches: 3. The CDR3 extends over 15 amino acids. CDR3 sequence: CASSSRLAGYNEQFF. The CDR3 coding sequence is TGTGCCAGCAGTTCCAGACTAGCGGGATACAATGAGCAGTTCTTC.

This clonotype has just a few counts. Relative to the germline gene, one junction end is altered; a read error may explain this. This chain joins TRBV20-1 and TRBJ1-2; 7 nucleotides line up with TRBD1. There are 8 residues in the CDR3. Germline assignment: CDR1 DFQATT and CDR2 SNEGSKA (reference sequence). The CDR3 loop is CSARQGPF. DNA of the CDR3: TGCAGTGCCAGACAGGGACCCTTC.

This rearrangement joins TRBV6-1 to TRBJ2-1; the D gene is possibly TRBD2 (5 bases). The V and J ends lost 10 bases and 3 bases respectively, with 16 bases between them. CDR1 and CDR2 (germline): MNHNS, SASEGT. This CDR3 spans 14 amino acids. CDR3 sequence: CAISRSGNYNEQFF. The CDR3 DNA follows: TGTGCCATCTCCCGGTCCGGGAACTACAATGAGCAGTTCTTC.

The chain combines TRBV29-1 with TRBJ2-2; 14 bases match TRBD2. V shed 6 bases, J shed 3 bases, and the junction held 6 bases outside the gene matches. The CDR3 has 16 residues. From germline, CDR1 is SQVTM and CDR2 ANQGSEA. CDR3 residues: CSVGLAGAFYTGELFF. The CDR3 nucleotides read TGCAGCGTGGGACTAGCGGGGGCCTTTTACACCGGGGAGCTGTTTTTT.

In DNA, the CDR3 is TGTGCCAGCAGCTTAGTGGCGGGAGTGGAAGATACGCAGTATTTT. Amino acid sequence: CASSLVAGVEDTQYF. The chain joins TRBV7-2 to TRBJ2-3; 7 nucleotides match TRBD2. This CDR3 spans 15 amino acids. From germline, CDR1 is SGHTA and CDR2 FQGNSA. V dropped 1 base and J dropped 5; count of bases not matched to a gene: 6.

This clonotype has just a few counts. The V and J genes are TRBV19 and TRBJ2-7, with TRBD2 matching 11 bases. Germline CDR1 is LNHDA and CDR2 is SQIVND (reference sequence). The J segment lost 4 bases and the V segment lost 4 bases, leaving 6 bases of the junction unmatched. The length of the CDR3 is 15 residues. CDR3 DNA sequence: TGTGCCAGTAGTACGCTACTAGCGGGAGAGTACGAGCAGTACTTC. It translates to CASSTLLAGEYEQYF.

V usage is TRBV20-1 and J usage is TRBJ2-7, with 12 nucleotides matching TRBD2. The CDR3 covers 17 residues. V lost 3 bases to trimming and J lost 5 bases; unmatched junction nucleotides: 14. Germline V gives CDR1 DFQATT, CDR2 SNEGSKA (reference sequence). The CDR3 loop reads CSASPGQLAGGSHEQYF. For the CDR3, the DNA is TGCAGTGCTAGCCCGGGCCAACTAGCGGGAGGATCCCACGAGCAGTACTTC.

The chain recombines TRBV7-9 with TRBJ2-7; either TRBD1 or TRBD2 may fit D (5 bases each). CDR3 length: 16 amino acids. Trimming removed 2 bases at V and 2 bases at J, with 16 bases between. CDR1 SEHNR and CDR2 FQNEAQ come from the germline V gene (reference sequence). CDR3 coding DNA: TGTGCCAGCAGCTTAATCTTGAGAGGGGAAACCTACGAGCAGTACTTC. Encoded protein: CASSLILRGETYEQYF.

In this sample, this clonotype turned up a few times. V gene TRBV6-5 combines with J gene TRBJ2-7, with 8 bases aligning to TRBD2. Germline lookup yields CDR1 MNHEY and CDR2 SVGAGI. With V trimmed by 0 bases and J by 3 bases, 7 bases remained unmatched. The CDR3 contains 16 residues. In DNA form, the CDR3 reads TGTGCCAGCAGTTACTCGGGTGCGGGACTAGTCTACGAGCAGTACTTC. This encodes CASSYSGAGLVYEQYF.

This clonotype showed up just a few times. The chain has TRBV11-2 and TRBJ1-2; no clear D. Germline CDR1 SGHAT, CDR2 FQNNGV. The germline V and J ends were trimmed by 0 bases and 5 bases, with 16 bases remaining between them. The CDR3 runs to 16 residues. The CDR3 reads CASSLELRKWSYGYTF. The CDR3 DNA follows: TGTGCCAGCAGCTTAGAACTCAGAAAGTGGAGTTATGGCTACACCTTC.